These 26 T cell receptor beta chains share one sample of origin, sequenced in a study of beta chain features in type 1 diabetes. Every isolated RNA sample was fully reverse transcribed, so sequencing captured expressed TCRB transcripts. TCRdb's copy holds only in-frame clones and misses some; the assay was immunoSEQ multiplex PCR. The table includes about 320,000 clones, 14% detected once. Sequencing was carried out using central memory CD4+ T cells from blood. These receptors came from a man aged 25 to 45 in good health.

This clone appeared a few times. The chain uses TRBV15 and TRBJ1-6; the D gene is possibly TRBD1 (5 bases). The V gene's germline CDR1 is LNHNV and CDR2 YYDKDF (reference sequence). V was trimmed by 0 bases and J by 5 bases, leaving 14 bases between them. The CDR3 loop spans 17 amino acids. The CDR3 DNA reads TGTGCCACCAGCAGAGAACCTAGGACAACCGATAATTCACCCCTCCACTTT. Translation: CATSREPRTTDNSPLHF.

The chain uses TRBV12-5 and TRBJ1-2; no definite D call. V lost 1 base to trimming and J lost 4 bases, with 10 bases between them. Germline V lookup: CDR1 LGHNT, CDR2 FRNRAP. This CDR3 has 14 amino acids. This CDR3 is CASGLGKVGYGYTF. CDR3 bases: TGTGCTAGTGGTTTGGGAAAAGTGGGCTATGGCTACACCTTC.

J is TRBJ2-3 and V is TRBV7-6, with 9 bases lining up with TRBD1. CDR3 size: 16 residues. The germline gives CDR1 SGHVS, CDR2 FNYEAQ. With 1 base clipped from V and 4 bases from J, the junction kept 6 bases outside the gene matches. This CDR3 is CASSLGGTGRSDTQYF. The CDR3 coding sequence is TGTGCCAGCAGCTTAGGAGGGACAGGGAGGTCAGATACGCAGTATTTT. Complete variable domain (other parts from reference TRBV7-6 and TRBJ2-3): GAGVSQSPRYKVTKRGQDVALRCDPISGHVSLYWYRQALGQGPEFLTYFNYEAQQDKSGLPNDRFSAERPEGSISTLTIQRTEQRDSAMYRCASSLGGTGRSDTQYFGPGTRLTVL.

This clone was seen repeatedly, ten times or more. V is TRBV10-3 and J is TRBJ2-3; perhaps TRBD1 as D (6 bases). The germline V gene has CDR1 ENHRY and CDR2 SYGVKD. With 5 bases removed from V and 2 bases from J, the gap between germline ends came to 14 bases. The CDR3 runs to 15 residues. The CDR3 DNA reads TGTGCCATCAGTAAACAGGGAACCCACACAGATACGCAGTATTTT. Encoded protein: CAISKQGTHTDTQYF.

This clone appeared many times. The rearrangement joins TRBV4-3 to TRBJ2-7; TRBD1 aligns across 9 bases. Trimming took 4 bases from V and 5 from J; bases not matched to a gene: 6. The CDR3 is 14 amino acids. CDR1 is LGHNA, CDR2 YSLEER, per germline. The CDR3, as DNA: TGCGCCAGCAGCCTCCAACAGGGGGCCCACGAGCAGTACTTC. Amino acids: CASSLQQGAHEQYF.

The J gene is TRBJ2-7, the V gene TRBV13; tentatively, D is TRBD1 (6 bases). Germline V gene sequence: CDR1 PRHDT, CDR2 FYEKMQ (reference sequence). The ends were cut back, 5 bases at V and 6 bases at J, with 14 bases in the middle. This CDR3 region has 13 residues. The CDR3 spells CASSRTVVGEQYF. The CDR3 coding sequence is TGTGCCAGCAGCCGGACAGTGGTTGGCGAGCAGTACTTC.

This clone appeared a few times. The same CDR3 can be traced to other DNA sequences in this sample. The V call is TRBV27, the J call TRBJ1-2; D is uncertain. Germline V gene lookup returns CDR1 MNHEY and CDR2 SMNVEV (reference sequence). CDR3 length: 12 amino acids. V was trimmed by 4 bases and J by 4 bases, leaving 7 bases between them. CDR3 loop: CASSSGSYGYTF. The CDR3 coding sequence is TGTGCCAGCAGTTCGGGGAGCTATGGCTACACCTTC.

V usage is TRBV28 and J usage is TRBJ1-1; no clear D. The CDR3 extends over 13 amino acids. V lost 11 bases and J lost 4, with 17 bases in between. Germline loops: CDR1 MDHEN, CDR2 SYDVKM. The CDR3 DNA is TGTGCCGCGACGATAGGTGGCGGCACTGAAGCTTTCTTT. Encoded protein: CAATIGGGTEAFF.

The chain couples TRBV6-6 to TRBJ1-4; possible D gene TRBD1, 5 bases. The CDR3 loop spans 16 amino acids. The V end lost 2 bases, the J end lost 0 bases, and 10 bases lay between the germline ends. Germline V lookup: CDR1 MNHNY, CDR2 SVGAGI (reference sequence). Here the CDR3 DNA reads TGTGCCAGCAGTTACCCACAGGTTTCAACTAATGAAAAACTGTTTTTT. Protein sequence: CASSYPQVSTNEKLFF.

This clone turned up a few times. The chain is built from TRBV5-1 and TRBJ1-1; 9 nucleotides align to TRBD1. Per germline, CDR1 SGHRS and CDR2 YFSETQ. The CDR3 is 17 residues long. The ends lost 5 bases at V and 2 bases at J; junction bases unmatched: 13. As DNA, the CDR3 is TGCGCCAGCAGATTCACCGGGACAGGGAAGCCTAACACTGAAGCTTTCTTT. This encodes CASRFTGTGKPNTEAFF.

The gene calls are TRBV16 and TRBJ1-2, with no clear D. CDR3 length equals 15 residues. The V end was cut by 3 bases, the J end by 4 bases, with 15 bases between. From germline, CDR1 is KGHSY and CDR2 FQNENV. The CDR3 region has the DNA TGTGCCAGCAGCCATCTGGGAGAAATCGGCTATGGCTACACCTTC. This gives the protein CASSHLGEIGYGYTF.

The rearrangement joins TRBV6-5 to TRBJ2-7; TRBD1 or TRBD2 may be the D gene (6 bases each). Germline CDR1 is MNHEY and CDR2 is SVGAGI. V was cut by 7 bases and J by 4 bases, with 20 bases left in between. The CDR3 covers 15 residues. Here the CDR3 DNA reads TGTGCCAGCACTCGGAGGGGGGCCGGTAGGTACGAGCAGTACTTC. Protein product: CASTRRGAGRYEQYF.

This chain uses TRBV7-9 with TRBJ2-3; D call uncertain. The CDR3 runs 15 residues. V dropped 2 bases and J dropped 1 base, with 10 bases sitting between them. Germline CDR1 is SEHNR and CDR2 is FQNEAQ (reference sequence). The CDR3 nucleotides read TGTGCCAGCAGCTTACAGGACGAACGCACAGATACGCAGTATTTT. Translation: CASSLQDERTDTQYF.

This clone has more than one count but fewer than ten. V and J are TRBV7-8 and TRBJ1-2; tentative D call: TRBD1 (5 bases). Per germline, CDR1 SGHVS and CDR2 FQNEAQ. Between the trimmed V and J ends, which lost 5 bases and 7 bases, there was a span of 20 bases. This CDR3 comprises 15 residues. The CDR3 protein is CASSEGTDGLAGYTF. In DNA, the CDR3 is TGTGCCAGCAGCGAAGGGACGGATGGATTGGCTGGCTACACCTTC.

The chain is built from TRBV7-2 and TRBJ1-1; D is uncertain. CDR1 is SGHTA and CDR2 is FQGNSA in the germline V gene. Trimming removed 4 bases from V and 3 bases from J, with 9 bases in between. The CDR3 has 13 amino acids. In DNA form, the CDR3 reads TGTGCCAGCAGCTCCACCCCCGACACTGAAGCTTTCTTT. The encoded protein is CASSSTPDTEAFF.

Details on this clone: The junction and the germline gene differ at one end; a read error may be behind it. The V call is TRBV7-7, the J call TRBJ2-1; a weak D match, TRBD1 (6 bases). CDR1 is SSHAT and CDR2 is FNYEAQ in the germline V gene (reference sequence). The CDR3 runs to 16 residues. As DNA, the CDR3 is TGTGCTAGCAGCTTAACAGGGCCGAGCTCCTACAATGAGCAGTTCTTC. This sequence encodes CASSLTGPSSYNEQFF.

This clone has ten or more counts. The chain carries TRBV2 and TRBJ2-7; 9 bases are shared with TRBD1. The CDR3 runs to 12 residues. CDR1 is SNHLY, CDR2 FYNNEI, per germline. V was pared by 6 bases and J by 6 bases, with 3 bases of the junction left unmatched. This CDR3 reads CASSKTGGEQYF. In DNA form, the CDR3 reads TGTGCCAGCAGCAAGACAGGGGGCGAGCAGTACTTC.

The chain uses TRBV14 and TRBJ2-5; D is ambiguous. The CDR3 totals 15 residues. With 6 bases removed from V and 1 base from J, the gap between germline ends came to 15 bases. The germline V gene has CDR1 SGHDN and CDR2 FVKESK. CDR3 protein: CASSLRISVQETQYF. DNA of the CDR3: TGTGCCAGCAGTTTGCGGATTTCCGTCCAAGAGACCCAGTACTTC.

This rearrangement joins TRBV9 to TRBJ1-3; D remains ambiguous. V was trimmed by 4 bases and J by 4 bases, leaving 9 bases between them. CDR3 length equals 13 residues. CDR1 and CDR2 (germline): SGDLS, YYNGEE. CDR3 in amino acids: CASSFQDGNTIYF. The CDR3 nucleotides read TGTGCCAGCAGCTTCCAAGACGGAAACACCATATATTTT.

The V gene is TRBV11-2, the J gene TRBJ1-1; D uncertain. V was trimmed by 0 bases and J by 0 bases, leaving 2 bases between them. CDR3 length: 13 amino acids. Germline loops: CDR1 SGHAT, CDR2 FQNNGV. CDR3 nucleotides: TGTGCCAGCAGCTTAGAAATGAACACTGAAGCTTTCTTT. This sequence encodes CASSLEMNTEAFF.

This clone showed up just a few times. V and J are TRBV7-6 and TRBJ2-1; 10 nucleotides agree with TRBD2. V shed 3 bases, J shed 7 bases, and the junction held 6 bases outside the gene matches. Germline CDR1 and CDR2: SGHVS and FNYEAQ. The CDR3 has 15 amino acids. This CDR3 reads CASSFPSGRGNEQFF. Written as DNA, the CDR3 is TGTGCCAGCAGCTTTCCTAGCGGGAGAGGAAATGAGCAGTTCTTC. Full variable domain (missing parts from reference TRBV7-6 and TRBJ2-1): GAGVSQSPRYKVTKRGQDVALRCDPISGHVSLYWYRQALGQGPEFLTYFNYEAQQDKSGLPNDRFSAERPEGSISTLTIQRTEQRDSAMYRCASSFPSGRGNEQFFGPGTRLTVL.

The chain has TRBV13 and TRBJ1-4; D is perhaps TRBD1 (5 bases). CDR3 size: 14 residues. Deletions cut 5 bases from V and 3 bases from J, with 10 bases between. Germline V lookup: CDR1 PRHDT, CDR2 FYEKMQ (reference sequence). CDR3 coding DNA: TGTGCCAGCAGCCCGGGGGGACCTAATGAAAAACTGTTTTTT. Translated, it gives CASSPGGPNEKLFF.

This clone was recorded once. The chain links TRBV6-5 to TRBJ1-2; 9 bases align to TRBD1. CDR3 length: 15 amino acids. Losses at the gene ends were 6 bases for V and 2 bases for J; bases not matched to a gene: 7. In germline, CDR1 is MNHEY, CDR2 SVGAGI. CDR3: CASSKSGTGNYGYTF. The CDR3 DNA reads TGTGCCAGCAGCAAGTCCGGGACAGGGAACTATGGCTACACCTTC.

In this sample, this clone turned up a few times. V usage is TRBV6-5 and J usage is TRBJ2-7, with 8 bases identical to TRBD1. CDR1 and CDR2 (germline): MNHEY, SVGAGI. J gave up 7 bases and V 5 bases, and 7 bases lay outside the gene matches. This CDR3 has 13 residues. The CDR3, as DNA: TGTGCCAGCAGTCGGACAGGGATGGAAGAGCAGTACGTC. As protein: CASSRTGMEEQYV.

The sample holds one count of this clone. Other DNA sequences in the sample encode the same CDR3. The chain carries TRBV7-2 and TRBJ2-6; TRBD2 is a possible D gene (7 bases). V lost 5 bases to trimming and J lost 2 bases, with 13 bases between them. Germline-derived CDR1 and CDR2 are SGHTA and FQGNSA. The CDR3 runs to 16 residues. The CDR3 loop is CASSPTGGAGANVLTF. The CDR3 coding sequence is TGTGCCAGCAGCCCGACGGGGGGCGCTGGGGCCAACGTCCTGACTTTC.

V gene TRBV25-1 combines with J gene TRBJ1-1; D perhaps matches TRBD1 (6 bases). V was cut by 6 bases and J by 1 base, with 12 bases left in between. CDR1 and CDR2 (germline): MGHDK, SYGVNS. The CDR3 runs to 14 residues. CDR3 region: CASRERDKNTEAFF. CDR3 sequence (DNA): TGTGCCAGCAGGGAACGGGACAAGAACACTGAAGCTTTCTTT.